The present T cell receptor (beta chain) was sequenced within a study of blood T cells in healthy people across ages. A note on this clonotype: Its antigen is not known.

Primers used in a second PCR of roughly 7 to 12 cycles were a sample-barcoded 5' primer and a J-beta primer mix. TCRdb re-called the 5' RACE reads with MiXCR, one entry per CDR3 protein. In the table there are roughly 830,000 distinct CDR3 sequences, around 68% of which are singletons. From germline, CDR1 is SGHVS and CDR2 FNYEAQ. The CDR3 has 15 amino acids. Deletions cut 2 bases from V and 0 bases from J, with 11 bases between. Points from the study as a whole: The study regarded diversity estimates from one million T cells as underestimates.

The chain has TRBV7-6 and TRBJ2-7; tentatively, D is TRBD2 (6 bases). The sequence was obtained from a young man in good health. The sample taken for sequencing was blood. CDR3 loop: CASSLQEGNSYEQYF. The CDR3 DNA follows: TGTGCCAGCAGCTTACAGGAGGGGAACTCCTACGAGCAGTACTTC.